This T cell receptor (beta chain) derives from a study of blood T cell repertoires in COVID-19 (dated by TCRdb to 2019 to 2021). Regarding the complete study: Samples covering the acute and convalescent phases of COVID-19 were provided by collaborators in the United States, Italy and Spain. The material from the prospective study consisted of cDNA or gDNA derived from T cells, B-cell-depleted T cells, or PBMCs. Deeply sampled blood TCRbeta repertoires from subjects exposed to, actively infected with, or recovered from COVID-19 were included in the dataset. A freely available public database, intended as a resource for researchers studying the immune response to SARS-CoV-2, is where the repertoires were released. The samples were drawn from two sources: the first 160 participants of the ongoing ImmuneRACE study, and 1,000 to 1,500 subjects contributed by 6 global collaborators. Nearly every sample came with metadata listing a de-identified subject ID, COVID-19 status, age in years and sex. Where HLA class I and class II types were available, the types were taken from metadata supplied by the sample provider, not from assay-based typing.

For this clone: It lacks a known antigen. No base-level quality is on record; no much larger clone is a single base apart.

The germline V gene encodes CDR1 SNHLY and CDR2 FYNNEI. The CDR3 covers 15 residues, taking in both the cysteine and the phenylalanine. Only the CDR3 portion is preserved as DNA: 45 bases, with reading frame beginning at the first base. At the junction V is shortened by 6 bases and J by 4 bases, with 13 bases in between. Collaborating institutions collected whole blood in K2EDTA tubes following their own protocols. For TCRbeta analysis, collaborators shipped samples in one of three forms: frozen whole blood, isolated PBMCs, or DNA extracted from either of those sample types. What the authors observed across the whole study: How much clinical and demographic metadata was included differed by source and by participant, and the metadata was provided uncurated.

TCRbeta CDR3 regions were amplified from genomic DNA using the immunoSEQ Assay, a bias-controlled multiplex PCR. Per the original workflow: Nucleated cell counts per sample were estimated from amplification of reference gene primers within the assay. To quantify the absolute abundance of each unique TCRbeta CDR3 rearrangement, sequence reads were collapsed and filtered. Productive Simpson clonality was computed per sample as the square root of Simpson's diversity index over productive rearrangements. TCRdb took over this immuneACCESS table, retaining in-frame rearrangements with V and J assigned. Such tables are incomplete; in checked studies, under half of the missing clones stem from an unresolved V gene, and the remainder is unexplained. V, J and clone size reflect that table, while D and trimming were determined from the DNA. The sample table shows tens of thousands of clones, and around 75% are seen once. The ten largest clones capture around 4% of the sample.

This TCR derives from a woman between 50 and 59 years old with acute or convalescent COVID-19. Source material: peripheral blood. This chain joins TRBV2 to TRBJ1-6; D gene: possibly TRBD1, on 6 matching bases. The CDR3 region has the sequence CASRGGPLYNSPLHF. DNA sequence: TGTGCCAGCAGGGGGGGGCCCTTATATAATTCACCCCTCCACTTT.